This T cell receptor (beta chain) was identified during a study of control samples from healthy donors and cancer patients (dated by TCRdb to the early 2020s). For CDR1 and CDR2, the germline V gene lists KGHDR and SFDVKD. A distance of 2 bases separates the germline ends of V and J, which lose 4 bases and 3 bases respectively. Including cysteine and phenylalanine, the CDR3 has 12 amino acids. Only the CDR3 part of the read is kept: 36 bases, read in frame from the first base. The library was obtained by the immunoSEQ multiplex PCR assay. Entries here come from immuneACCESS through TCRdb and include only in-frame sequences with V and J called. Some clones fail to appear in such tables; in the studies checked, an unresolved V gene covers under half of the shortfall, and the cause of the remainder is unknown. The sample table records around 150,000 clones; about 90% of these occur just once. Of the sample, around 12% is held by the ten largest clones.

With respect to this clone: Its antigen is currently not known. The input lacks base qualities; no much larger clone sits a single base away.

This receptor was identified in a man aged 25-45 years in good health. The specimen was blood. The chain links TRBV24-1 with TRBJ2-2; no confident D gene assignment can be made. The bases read TGTGCCACCAGTGAATACACCGGGGAGCTGTTTTTT. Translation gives CATSEYTGELFF.